This passage covers 19 T cell receptor beta chains from one sample sequenced in a study of regulatory T cells in long-lasting Graves disease. Time point defined: persistent/refractory GD, antithyroid drugs over 5 years with positive TRAb. Researchers made the TCR library from RNA that was extracted from PBMCs. Investigators prepared the TCR beta libraries by applying iRepertoire HTBI primers and Arm-PCR of CDR3 regions. TCRdb analysed the multiplex PCR reads with MiXCR anew, one entry per CDR3 protein. This table has 400,000 to 500,000 distinct CDR3 sequences, less than 25% appearing once. The sample consisted of peripheral blood mononuclear cells (PBMCs), taken when the disease was refractory, from a patient treated with antithyroid drugs. The receptor source for this set is a female donor with Graves disease.

This clonotype was seen at least ten times. The chain uses TRBV12-3 or TRBV12-4 and TRBJ2-7, with D possibly matching TRBD1 (6 bases). CDR3 length: 15 residues. Trimming cost V 4 bases and J 6 bases, with 19 bases left between them. CDR3 residues: CASSSRIAGVGEQYF. The CDR3 region has the DNA TGTGCCAGCAGTTCCCGGATCGCAGGGGTCGGCGAGCAGTACTTC.

This clonotype was seen a handful of times. V and J are TRBV27 and TRBJ1-5; D call uncertain. Germline CDR1 reads MNHEY; CDR2 reads SMNVEV (reference sequence). This CDR3 is built from 17 residues. V lost 3 bases to trimming and J lost 1 base, with 16 bases between them. CDR3 in DNA: TGTGCCAGCAGTTTTGGGATCCGGGGAGGAAGCAATCAGCCCCAGCATTTT. Its protein product is CASSFGIRGGSNQPQHF.

This clonotype was found many times. DNA for the CDR3: TGTGCCAGCAGCTGGCCAACAGGGGGGGACTATGGCTACACCTTC. It yields the protein CASSWPTGGDYGYTF. This chain connects TRBV7-9 to TRBJ1-2; 8 nucleotides match TRBD1. J was trimmed by 3 bases and V by 4 bases; bases with no gene match: 7. CDR1 SEHNR and CDR2 FQNEAQ come from the germline V gene (reference sequence). The CDR3 runs 15 residues.

This clonotype was seen many times. The rearrangement uses TRBV12-3 or TRBV12-4 and TRBJ1-5, with D unclear. Trimming removed 6 bases from V and 1 base from J, with 7 bases in between. The CDR3 has 13 residues. The CDR3 loop reads CASSGRSNQPQHF. The CDR3 DNA is TGTGCCAGCAGCGGACGGAGCAATCAGCCCCAGCATTTT.

CDR3 residues: CASSITNTEAFF. The DNA of the CDR3 is TGTGCCAGTAGTATCACGAACACTGAAGCTTTCTTT. The chain recombines TRBV19 with TRBJ1-1; unclear D gene. This CDR3 has 12 amino acids. Trimming cost V 3 bases and J 1 base, with 3 bases left between them. Germline V CDR1 and CDR2: LNHDA, SQIVND (reference sequence).

This clonotype showed up many times. V gene TRBV20-1 combines with J gene TRBJ2-5, with 8 bases identical to TRBD2. The CDR3 extends over 16 amino acids. Germline values: CDR1 DFQATT, CDR2 SNEGSKA (reference sequence). The junction had 15 bases not matched to a gene; V was cut back by 5 bases and J by 4 bases. CDR3 in DNA: TGCAGTGCTCCCCCGGGGAGCGGGAGTGGCAGAGAGACCCAGTACTTC. Amino acid sequence: CSAPPGSGSGRETQYF.

A few counts support this clonotype. The chain carries TRBV29-1 and TRBJ2-7; 11 nucleotides line up with TRBD2. The V gene end was trimmed by 5 bases and the J gene end by 1 base; junction bases not matched to a gene: 4. Germline CDR1 and CDR2: SQVTM and ANQGSEA. This CDR3 has 14 amino acids. CDR3 residues: CSVRLAGQSYEQYF. The CDR3, as DNA: TGCAGCGTTAGACTAGCGGGACAATCCTACGAGCAGTACTTC.

The sample holds a few counts of this clonotype. The chain joins TRBV7-9 to TRBJ2-7, with D perhaps TRBD1 (6 bases). Between the trimmed V and J ends, which lost 3 bases and 5 bases, there was a span of 17 bases. The germline gives CDR1 SEHNR, CDR2 FQNEAQ (reference sequence). This CDR3 comprises 15 residues. The CDR3 reads CASSLGPTGPNEQYF. The CDR3 DNA reads as TGTGCCAGCAGCTTGGGGCCCACAGGGCCTAACGAGCAGTACTTC.

This clonotype was counted only a few times. The gene calls are TRBV5-1 and TRBJ2-7; 7 bases map to TRBD1. The V gene's germline CDR1 is SGHRS and CDR2 YFSETQ. CDR3 size: 14 residues. V lost 2 bases, J lost 7 bases, and 9 bases stayed unmatched. Here the CDR3 DNA reads TGCGCCAGCAGCTTCCGGGACAGCCTGCAGGAGCAGTACTTC. Residues: CASSFRDSLQEQYF.

This clonotype was observed at least ten times. The V gene is TRBV7-2, the J gene TRBJ1-1; no definite D call. V was shortened by 1 base and J by 0 bases, with 6 bases between the two germline ends. From germline, CDR1 is SGHTA and CDR2 FQGNSA. This CDR3 spans 14 amino acids. CDR3 nucleotides: TGTGCCAGCAGCTTAGATCTTGTGAACACTGAAGCTTTCTTT. It yields the protein CASSLDLVNTEAFF.

This clonotype was seen only a few times. This sequence joins TRBV12-3 or TRBV12-4 and TRBJ2-1; D remains ambiguous. Trimming cost V 5 bases and J 2 bases, with 16 bases left between them. The CDR3 has 16 amino acids. The CDR3, as DNA: TGTGCCAGCAGTCCACTACTCGGACCACCCTACAATGAGCAGTTCTTC. This encodes CASSPLLGPPYNEQFF.

This clonotype was observed at least ten times. V usage is TRBV29-1 and J usage is TRBJ2-4; 10 positions agree with TRBD1. With V trimmed by 5 bases and J by 3 bases, 10 bases remained unmatched. The V gene's germline CDR1 is SQVTM and CDR2 ANQGSEA. The CDR3 length is 16 residues. This CDR3 is CSVNIRGQGVKNIQYF. The DNA of the CDR3 is TGCAGCGTTAACATCAGAGGACAGGGGGTCAAAAACATTCAGTACTTC.

The gene calls are TRBV4-3 and TRBJ1-5; D remains ambiguous. Germline V lookup: CDR1 LGHNA, CDR2 YSLEER. Trimming pared 1 base from V and 0 bases from J, leaving 10 bases between. The CDR3 covers 16 residues. CDR3 residues: CASSQGSTHSNQPQHF. For the CDR3, the DNA is TGCGCCAGCAGCCAAGGGAGCACGCATAGCAATCAGCCCCAGCATTTT.

This clonotype was observed many times. This rearrangement joins TRBV11-1 to TRBJ2-7; 8 bases line up with TRBD2. The CDR3 sequence is 15 residues long. J was trimmed by 5 bases and V by 4 bases; bases with no gene match: 10. Germline CDR1 and CDR2: SGHAT and FQDESV (reference sequence). CDR3 region: CASSWPGGPANEQYF. CDR3 nucleotides: TGTGCCAGCAGCTGGCCGGGAGGGCCCGCCAACGAGCAGTACTTC.

This clonotype has at least ten counts. The chain's CDR3 is CASSPQWTGELFF. The CDR3 nucleotides are TGTGCCAGCAGCCCACAGTGGACCGGGGAGCTGTTTTTT. The chain combines TRBV28 with TRBJ2-2; D is unresolved. Germline assignment: CDR1 MDHEN and CDR2 SYDVKM. The CDR3 loop spans 13 amino acids. V lost 6 bases and J 5 bases, leaving 10 bases between the germline ends.

This clonotype was recorded a few times. A much larger clonotype is one base distant, so this may be a read error. The chain uses TRBV6-9 and TRBJ1-1; TRBD1 is a possible D gene (6 bases). Per the germline V gene, CDR1 is MNHGY and CDR2 is SVAAGI. This CDR3 region has 15 residues. The CDR3 DNA reads as TGTGCCAGCAGTTACTCAAACAGGGCGAACACTGGAGCTTTCTTT. This sequence encodes CASSYSNRANTGAFF.

This clonotype was seen a handful of times. This chain uses TRBV27 with TRBJ2-7, with D possibly being TRBD1 or TRBD2 (5 bases each). Trimming removed 3 bases at V and 3 bases at J, with 18 bases between. The germline CDR1 and CDR2 sequences are MNHEY and SMNVEV (reference sequence). The CDR3 has 16 residues. The DNA for the CDR3 is TGTGCCAGCAGTTTCAATTTGGGACGCCTCTACTACGAGCAGTACTTC. Translation: CASSFNLGRLYYEQYF.

The chain joins TRBV27 to TRBJ2-1; unclear D gene. The CDR3 sequence is 16 residues long. V was clipped by 5 bases and J by 0 bases, with 14 bases between them. The germline gives CDR1 MNHEY, CDR2 SMNVEV (reference sequence). DNA for the CDR3: TGTGCCAGCAGTGTCGGGCGTCTCAACTCCTACAATGAGCAGTTCTTC. This encodes CASSVGRLNSYNEQFF.

This clonotype was counted at least ten times. The CDR3 loop is CASYPDRAVGTEAFF. CDR3 coding DNA: TGTGCCAGCTACCCCGACAGGGCGGTTGGCACTGAAGCTTTCTTT. This chain connects TRBV6-1 to TRBJ1-1; the match to TRBD1 covers 7 bases. Germline CDR1 is MNHNS and CDR2 is SASEGT. V dropped 8 bases and J dropped 4; count of bases not matched to a gene: 13. The CDR3 runs 15 residues.